The T cell receptor beta chain under discussion was sequenced for a study of beta chain features in type 1 diabetes. Findings of the study overall: Junctions at VDJ sites from type 1 diabetes patients had fewer insertions and more deletions.

CDR3 size: 14 residues. Per germline, CDR1 SGDLS and CDR2 YYNGEE. Between the trimmed V and J ends, which lost 0 bases and 1 base, there was a span of 7 bases. Points on this clone: Its antigen remains unknown.

Using CD45RO/CCR7/CD25/CD127/CD95/CD27, CD4+ naive, central memory, regulatory and stem cell-like memory cells were sorted. The authors reverse transcribed all of the isolated RNA, so sequencing captured expressed TCRB transcripts. Only in-frame clones appear in the TCRdb table, and some are missing; sequencing was by immunoSEQ multiplex PCR. The table shows around 250,000 clones, with about 71% occurring only once. The source material was naive CD4+ T cells from blood. The TCR was taken from a man younger than 45 in good health. This rearrangement joins TRBV9 to TRBJ2-5; no firm D call. The CDR3 here is CASSVGRSQETQYF. For the CDR3, the DNA is TGTGCCAGCAGCGTAGGGCGGAGCCAAGAGACCCAGTACTTC. The variable domain in full, with the rest retrieved from reference TRBV9 and TRBJ2-5, is DSGVTQTPKHLITATGQRVTLRCSPRSGDLSVYWYQQSLDQGLQFLIQYYNGEERAKGNILERFSAQQFPDLHSELNLSSLELGDSALYFCASSVGRSQETQYFGPGTRLLVL.